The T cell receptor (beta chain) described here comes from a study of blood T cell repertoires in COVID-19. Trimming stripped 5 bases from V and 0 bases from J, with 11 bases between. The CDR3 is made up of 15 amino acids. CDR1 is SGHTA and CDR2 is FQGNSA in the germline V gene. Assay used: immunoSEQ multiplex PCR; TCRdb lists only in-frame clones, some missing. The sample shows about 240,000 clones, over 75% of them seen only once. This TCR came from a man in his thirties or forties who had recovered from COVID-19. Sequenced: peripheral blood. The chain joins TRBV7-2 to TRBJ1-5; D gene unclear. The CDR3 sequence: CASSPFPGSNQPQHF. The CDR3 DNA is TGTGCCAGCAGCCCCTTCCCCGGTAGCAATCAGCCCCAGCATTTT.